This record looks at one TCR beta chain sequence and its context. Its antigen is not identified. Per germline, CDR1 MNHEY and CDR2 SVGEGT. This CDR3 contains 14 residues. Losses at the gene ends were 6 bases for V and 11 bases for J; bases not matched to a gene: 8. The data derive from a study of CD8 T cells in Susac syndrome. Overall study findings and caveats: As acknowledged by the study, its TCR sequencing and HLA analysis included a relatively small number of individuals. The CD4+ T cell repertoires that were profiled in Susac syndrome showed no clonal expansion.

FACS enriched CD8+ TEMRA cells, while bulk CD8+ and CD4+ were negatively isolated. An amount of RNA that ranged from roughly 0.5 to 1 ug was reverse transcribed with random hexamers. The immunoSEQ assay covered 54 Vbeta and 13 Jbeta segments for CDR3. TCRdb re-called the immunoSEQ multiplex PCR reads through MiXCR, storing one row per CDR3 protein. This sample has approximately 210,000 distinct CDR3 sequences; about 94% occur once, and the top ten carry 0.15%. V usage is TRBV6-2 or TRBV6-3 and J usage is TRBJ1-6; TRBD1 aligns across 9 bases. The sample taken for sequencing was CD4+ T cells from PBMCs. The source of this sequence is a human donor with Susac syndrome. The chain's CDR3 is CASRKGTGNTPLHF. The CDR3 DNA is TGTGCCAGCAGAAAAGGGACAGGGAACACACCCCTCCACTTT.